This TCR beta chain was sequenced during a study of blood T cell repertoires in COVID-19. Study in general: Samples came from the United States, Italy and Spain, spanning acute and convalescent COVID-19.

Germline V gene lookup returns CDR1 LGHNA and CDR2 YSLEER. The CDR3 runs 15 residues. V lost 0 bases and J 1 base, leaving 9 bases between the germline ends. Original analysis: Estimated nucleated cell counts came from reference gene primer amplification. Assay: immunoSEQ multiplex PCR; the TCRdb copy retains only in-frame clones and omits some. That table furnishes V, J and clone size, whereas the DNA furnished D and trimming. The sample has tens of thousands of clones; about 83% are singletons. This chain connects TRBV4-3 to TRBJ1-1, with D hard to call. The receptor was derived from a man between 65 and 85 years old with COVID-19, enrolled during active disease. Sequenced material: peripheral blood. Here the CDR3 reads CASSQELRSNTEAFF. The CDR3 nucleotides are TGCGCCAGCAGCCAAGAATTACGGTCGAACACTGAAGCTTTCTTT.